Listed here are 19 T cell receptor beta chains from one sample, sequenced in a study of T cell responses to AZD1222 COVID-19 vaccine. This table comes from immunoSEQ multiplex PCR, and its TCRdb copy is limited to in-frame clones, with some not included. Of more than 95,000 clones detected, 80% to 90% appear once; the ten largest clones hold over 7.5%. This material consisted of peripheral blood, taken on day 0 of AZD1222 vaccination. All receptors derive from an adult in good health.

Regarding this clone: An end of the junction differs from the germline gene, which may be a read error. The genes are TRBV19 and TRBJ2-7; the match to TRBD1 covers 10 bases. The CDR3 is made up of 15 amino acids. Germline lookup yields CDR1 LNHDA and CDR2 SQIVND (reference sequence). This CDR3 reads CASSIAGTGVYQQYF. The DNA of the CDR3 is TGTGCCAGTAGTATAGCCGGGACAGGGGTCTACCAGCAGTACTTC. Looking up the rest from reference TRBV19 and TRBJ2-7 gives the full variable domain: DGGITQSPKYLFRKEGQNVTLSCEQNLNHDAMYWYRQDPGQGLRLIYYSQIVNDFQKGDIAEGYSVSREKKESFPLTVTSAQKNPTAFYLCASSIAGTGVYQQYFGPGTRLTVT.

The chain links TRBV2 to TRBJ1-2, with 7 bases fitting TRBD1. J gave up 8 bases and V 6 bases, and 9 bases lay outside the gene matches. CDR1 and CDR2 from the germline V gene are SNHLY and FYNNEI. The CDR3 has 13 amino acids. CDR3 amino acids: CASSNSNRGGYTF. CDR3 bases: TGTGCCAGCAGCAATAGTAACAGGGGAGGCTACACCTTC.

The chain combines TRBV6-6 with TRBJ2-1, with 9 bases that match TRBD2. Germline V CDR1 and CDR2: MNHNY, SVGAGI (reference sequence). The ends lost 0 bases at V and 10 bases at J; junction bases unmatched: 1. CDR3 length equals 13 residues. The DNA of the CDR3 is TGTGCCAGCAGTTACTCGCTAGCGGGGGAGCAGTTCTTC. Protein product: CASSYSLAGEQFF.

This clone appeared once. The J gene is TRBJ1-2, the V gene TRBV3-1 (or the pseudogene TRBV3-2); 7 nucleotides match TRBD1. V lost 0 bases and J lost 2; bases outside the gene matches: 3. The CDR3 extends over 15 amino acids. Germline lookup yields CDR1 LGHDT and CDR2 YNNKEL (reference sequence). This chain's CDR3 is CASSQDGDRNYGYTF. The CDR3 bases are TGTGCCAGCAGCCAAGATGGGGACAGAAACTATGGCTACACCTTC.

The table lists this clone with a few counts. The chain recombines TRBV10-3 with TRBJ2-5; D call uncertain. Germline assignment: CDR1 ENHRY and CDR2 SYGVKD. CDR3 length: 15 residues. The V end was cut by 2 bases, the J end by 4 bases, with 14 bases between. Here the CDR3 DNA reads TGTGCCATCAGTGAGACCCTAGGAAGGGCAGAGACCCAGTACTTC. It yields the protein CAISETLGRAETQYF.

The chain joins TRBV9 to TRBJ1-1; the D is unclear. Germline CDR1 SGDLS, CDR2 YYNGEE. CDR3 length equals 16 residues. V lost 3 bases to trimming and J lost 0 bases, with 15 bases between them. CDR3 nucleotide sequence: TGTGCCAGCAGCGAATGGACCGAACGTATGAACACTGAAGCTTTCTTT. Translation gives CASSEWTERMNTEAFF.

This clone has just one count. This chain joins TRBV6-5 and TRBJ2-7; 10 nucleotides agree with TRBD1. V dropped 4 bases and J dropped 4; count of bases not matched to a gene: 7. The CDR3 contains 15 residues. Germline V gives CDR1 MNHEY, CDR2 SVGAGI. DNA for the CDR3: TGTGCCAGCAGTTCCCCGGGACAGGGGATTTACGAGCAGTACTTC. This codes for CASSSPGQGIYEQYF.

This clone was detected once. This chain joins TRBV28 and TRBJ1-1, with TRBD1 identical over 7 bases. The V segment lost 6 bases and the J segment 2 bases; nucleotides outside the gene matches: 12. The CDR3 runs to 16 residues. The V gene's germline CDR1 is MDHEN and CDR2 SYDVKM. The DNA of the CDR3 is TGTGCCAGCAGGGCCAGTACAGGGGCCCTTAACACTGAAGCTTTCTTT. It is translated as CASRASTGALNTEAFF.

The chain uses TRBV13 and TRBJ2-2; 12 nucleotides line up with TRBD1. This CDR3 is built from 14 residues. In germline, CDR1 is PRHDT, CDR2 FYEKMQ (reference sequence). V lost 5 bases and J lost 7; bases outside the gene matches: 2. The CDR3 protein is CASSRDRGHGELFF. CDR3 DNA sequence: TGTGCCAGCAGCCGGGACAGGGGGCACGGGGAGCTGTTTTTT.

The chain is built from TRBV6-1 and TRBJ1-5; no definite D call. V dropped 1 base and J dropped 4 bases, with 8 bases sitting between them. Germline V gene data show CDR1 as MNHNS and CDR2 as SASEGT. This CDR3 is built from 14 residues. The CDR3 DNA sequence: TGTGCCAGCAGTGAAGGGACCAGGAATCAGCCCCAGCATTTT. It codes for CASSEGTRNQPQHF.

The chain has TRBV28 and TRBJ1-2, with 10 nucleotides matching TRBD1. This CDR3 spans 17 amino acids. The V gene end was trimmed by 2 bases and the J gene end by 4 bases; junction bases not matched to a gene: 10. Per the germline V gene, CDR1 is MDHEN and CDR2 is SYDVKM. The CDR3 DNA follows: TGTGCCAGCAGTTTAGATAAAATGGGACAGGGGTTCTATGGCTACACCTTC. Amino acids: CASSLDKMGQGFYGYTF.

This chain's CDR3 is CASSSPRRGAGAFF. CDR3 nucleotides: TGTGCCAGCAGTTCCCCCCGTAGGGGCGCGGGGGCTTTCTTT. This rearrangement joins TRBV27 to TRBJ1-1; TRBD1 might be the D (5 bases). Germline V gene sequence: CDR1 MNHEY, CDR2 SMNVEV (reference sequence). The CDR3 totals 14 residues. V was trimmed by 4 bases and J by 11 bases, leaving 20 bases between them.

Written as DNA, the CDR3 is TGTGCCAGCAGCTTTCAGGGAGTTTCCTACGAGCAGTACTTC. This sequence encodes CASSFQGVSYEQYF. This rearrangement joins TRBV7-2 to TRBJ2-7; D could derive from TRBD1 or TRBD2 (5 bases each). V lost 3 bases and J 1 base, leaving 10 bases between the germline ends. The CDR3 contains 14 residues. Germline assignment: CDR1 SGHTA and CDR2 FQGNSA.

The gene calls are TRBV18 and TRBJ2-1; the D gene is possibly TRBD2 (5 bases). Deletions cut 3 bases from V and 0 bases from J, with 9 bases between. Germline V gives CDR1 KGHSH, CDR2 LQKENI. The CDR3 is made up of 15 amino acids. In nucleotides, the CDR3 is TGTGCCAGCTCACCCGGACTGAGCTCCTACAATGAGCAGTTCTTC. Amino acid sequence: CASSPGLSSYNEQFF.

The chain is built from TRBV3-1 (or the pseudogene TRBV3-2) and TRBJ1-2; 7 nucleotides agree with TRBD1. Germline V gene lookup returns CDR1 LGHDT and CDR2 YNNKEL (reference sequence). The CDR3 runs to 15 residues. The junction had 12 bases not matched to a gene; V was cut back by 0 bases and J by 11 bases. The CDR3 DNA is TGTGCCAGCAGCCAAGATCAAACACAGACAGGGAGATACACCTTC. Protein product: CASSQDQTQTGRYTF.

The chain couples TRBV6-5 to TRBJ1-2; 10 nucleotides agree with TRBD1. Germline CDR1 reads MNHEY; CDR2 reads SVGAGI. The CDR3 loop spans 13 amino acids. Losses at the gene ends were 6 bases for V and 8 bases for J; bases not matched to a gene: 6. The CDR3 loop reads CASSPGQGGGYTF. The CDR3 nucleotides read TGTGCCAGCAGCCCAGGACAGGGGGGAGGCTACACCTTC.

This chain links TRBV7-9 with TRBJ2-1; possibly TRBD2 for D (6 bases). The CDR3 totals 16 residues. Germline V gives CDR1 SEHNR, CDR2 FQNEAQ (reference sequence). V was trimmed by 0 bases and J by 7 bases, leaving 16 bases between them. The CDR3 DNA follows: TGTGCCAGCAGCTTAGCGCGGGACTCCATTGGTAATGAGCAGTTCTTC. Translation: CASSLARDSIGNEQFF. Together with reference TRBV7-9 and TRBJ2-1, the CDR3 gives the full variable domain: DTGVSQNPRHKITKRGQNVTFRCDPISEHNRLYWYRQTLGQGPEFLTYFQNEAQLEKSRLLSDRFSAERPKGSFSTLEIQRTEQGDSAMYLCASSLARDSIGNEQFFGPGTRLTVL.

The CDR3 reads CASSSGVGRRNSPLHF. The DNA of the CDR3 is TGTGCCAGCAGCTCCGGTGTGGGTAGAAGGAATTCACCCCTCCACTTT. The V and J genes are TRBV7-2 and TRBJ1-6; D unresolved. Per germline, CDR1 SGHTA and CDR2 FQGNSA. The CDR3 is 16 amino acids. V was pared by 4 bases and J by 7 bases, with 17 bases between. The variable domain in full, completed from reference TRBV7-2 and TRBJ1-6, reads GAGVSQSPSNKVTEKGKDVELRCDPISGHTALYWYRQSLGQGLEFLIYFQGNSAPDKSGLPSDRFSAERTGGSVSTLTIQRTQQEDSAVYLCASSSGVGRRNSPLHFGNGTRLTVT.

This chain connects TRBV11-2 to TRBJ2-7, with D possibly being TRBD2 (5 bases). The germline V and J ends were trimmed by 7 bases and 2 bases, with 12 bases remaining between them. Germline CDR1 and CDR2: SGHAT and FQNNGV. CDR3 size: 13 residues. CDR3 nucleotide sequence: TGTGCCAGCAACCCCGCGGGCACCTACGAGCAGTACTTC. Encoded protein: CASNPAGTYEQYF.